This T cell receptor beta chain appears in the sequencing data of a study of T cell changes during pregnancy in multiple sclerosis. Looked up from germline, CDR1 is SGHTA and CDR2 is FQGNSA. The CDR3 is 15 residues long. Trimming took 0 bases from V and 1 from J; bases not matched to a gene: 2. Some clones are missing from TCRdb's copy, which holds only in-frame ones; the method was immunoSEQ multiplex PCR. The table shows some 100,000 clones, with about 91% occurring only once. The source is a female donor with multiple sclerosis, enrolled in a pregnancy study. The material was peripheral blood, obtained in the second trimester of pregnancy. This chain links TRBV7-2 with TRBJ2-7; 8 bases fit TRBD2. For the CDR3, the DNA is TGTGCCAGCAGCTTAGCGGCTAGCGGGTCCTACGAGCAGTACTTC. It specifies CASSLAASGSYEQYF.